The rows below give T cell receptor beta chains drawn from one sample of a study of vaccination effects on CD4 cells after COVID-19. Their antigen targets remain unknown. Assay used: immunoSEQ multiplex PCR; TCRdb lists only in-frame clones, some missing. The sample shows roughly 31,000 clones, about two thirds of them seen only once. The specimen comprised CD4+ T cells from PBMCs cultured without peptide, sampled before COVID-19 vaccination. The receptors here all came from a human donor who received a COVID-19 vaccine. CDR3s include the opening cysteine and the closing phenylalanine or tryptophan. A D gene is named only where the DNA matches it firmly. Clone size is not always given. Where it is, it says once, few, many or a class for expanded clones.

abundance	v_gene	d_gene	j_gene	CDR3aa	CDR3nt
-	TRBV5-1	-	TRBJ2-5	CASSFGVQETQYF	TGCGCCAGCAGCTTCGGGGTACAAGAGACCCAGTACTTC
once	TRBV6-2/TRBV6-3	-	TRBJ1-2	CASSYSVRNYGYTF	TGTGCCAGCAGTTACTCGGTCCGGAACTATGGCTACACCTTC
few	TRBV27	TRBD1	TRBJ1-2	CASSSDRGRGYTF	TGTGCCAGCAGTTCCGACAGGGGACGGGGCTACACCTTC
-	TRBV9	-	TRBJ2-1	CASSGGLGGIYNEQFF	TGTGCCAGCAGCGGCGGACTTGGAGGTATCTACAATGAGCAGTTCTTC
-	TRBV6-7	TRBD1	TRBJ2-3	CASSYLASDRGHSTDTQYF	TGTGCCAGCAGTTATTTGGCCTCGGACAGGGGACATAGCACAGATACGCAGTATTTT
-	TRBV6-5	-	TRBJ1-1	CASPQVGNTEAFF	TGTGCCAGTCCCCAAGTCGGCAACACTGAAGCTTTCTTT
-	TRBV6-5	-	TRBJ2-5	CASRIWTDQETQYF	TGTGCCAGCAGAATCTGGACGGATCAAGAGACCCAGTACTTC
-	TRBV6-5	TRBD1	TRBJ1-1	CASSTGTENTEAFF	TGTGCCAGCAGTACTGGGACAGAGAACACTGAAGCTTTCTTT
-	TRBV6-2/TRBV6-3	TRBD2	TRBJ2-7	CASSSGTSGRSFSYEQYF	TGTGCCAGCAGTTCCGGGACTAGCGGGAGGTCCTTCTCCTACGAGCAGTACTTC
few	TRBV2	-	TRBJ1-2	CASTSRVEDGYTF	TGTGCCAGCACCTCACGGGTGGAGGATGGCTACACCTTC
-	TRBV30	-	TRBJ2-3	CAWTGSDTQYF	TGTGCCTGGACTGGGTCAGATACGCAGTATTTT
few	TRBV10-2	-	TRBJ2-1	CASNLAWDYNEQFF	TGCGCCAGCAATTTAGCATGGGACTACAATGAGCAGTTCTTC
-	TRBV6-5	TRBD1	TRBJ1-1	CASRGDRGYTEAFF	TGTGCCAGCAGAGGGGACAGGGGGTACACTGAAGCTTTCTTT
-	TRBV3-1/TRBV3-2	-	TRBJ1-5	CASSQDTTRNQPQHF	TGTGCCAGCAGCCAAGATACGACTCGCAATCAGCCCCAGCATTTT
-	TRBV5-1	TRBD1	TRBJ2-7	CASSFSVPGQGLSSYEQYF	TGCGCCAGCAGCTTCTCAGTCCCGGGACAGGGTTTAAGCTCCTACGAGCAGTACTTC
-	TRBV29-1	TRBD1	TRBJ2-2	CSVAADRGFGELFF	TGCAGCGTTGCTGCGGACAGGGGGTTCGGGGAGCTGTTTTTT
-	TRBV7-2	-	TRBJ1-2	CASSSGQRANGYTF	TGTGCCAGCAGCTCCGGGCAACGGGCCAATGGCTACACCTTC
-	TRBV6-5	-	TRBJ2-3	CAILDGTQYF	TGTGCCATTCTAGACGGGACGCAGTATTTT
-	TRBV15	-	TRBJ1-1	CATSRETTLNTEAFF	TGTGCCACCAGCAGAGAGACTACCTTGAACACTGAAGCTTTCTTT
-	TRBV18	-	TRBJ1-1	CASSPGFSNTEAFF	TGTGCCAGCTCACCGGGCTTCTCGAACACTGAAGCTTTCTTT
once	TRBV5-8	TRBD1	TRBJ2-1	CASSLGQVPSYNEQFF	TGTGCCAGCAGCTTAGGACAGGTTCCATCTTACAATGAGCAGTTCTTC
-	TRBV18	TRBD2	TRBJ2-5	CASSPPGLAEETQYF	TGTGCCAGCTCACCGCCGGGACTAGCGGAAGAGACCCAGTACTTC
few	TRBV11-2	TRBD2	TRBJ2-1	CASSLGLGNEFF	TGTGCCAGCAGCTTGGGACTAGGAAACGAGTTCTTC
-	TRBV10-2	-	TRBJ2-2	CASSDGSLGAGELFF	TGCGCCAGCAGTGACGGAAGCCTGGGCGCCGGGGAGCTGTTTTTT
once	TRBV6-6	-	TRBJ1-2	CASSRLWGDGYTF	TGTGCCAGCAGCCGCCTTTGGGGTGATGGCTACACCTTC
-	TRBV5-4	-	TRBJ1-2	CASRGRVVSGYTF	TGTGCCAGCAGGGGACGGGTGGTTTCTGGCTACACCTTC
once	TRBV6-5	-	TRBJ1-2	CASSQGGGSNYGYTF	TGTGCCAGCAGCCAAGGGGGGGGCTCCAACTATGGCTACACCTTC
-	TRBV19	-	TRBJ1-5	CASSWVEQPQHF	TGTGCCAGTAGTTGGGTGGAGCAGCCCCAGCATTTT
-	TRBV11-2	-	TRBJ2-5	CASSLDGGQETQYF	TGTGCCAGCAGCTTAGACGGGGGCCAAGAGACCCAGTACTTC
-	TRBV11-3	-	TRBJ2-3	CASSLGWTTNTDTQYF	TGTGCCAGCAGCTTAGGCTGGACCACCAACACAGATACGCAGTATTTT
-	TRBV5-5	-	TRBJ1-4	CASSPGGEALKLFF	TGTGCCAGCAGTCCGGGGGGGGAGGCCCTGAAACTGTTTTTT
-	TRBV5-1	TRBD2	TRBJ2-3	CASSLLTSGGVTDTQYF	TGCGCCAGCAGCTTACTGACTAGCGGGGGGGTCACAGATACGCAGTATTTT
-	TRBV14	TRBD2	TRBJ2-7	CASSQGASGVYEQYF	TGTGCCAGCAGCCAAGGAGCTAGCGGGGTATACGAGCAGTACTTC
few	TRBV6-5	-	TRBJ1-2	CASSYSLGSGYGYTF	TGTGCCAGCAGTTACTCGCTGGGGTCGGGCTATGGCTACACCTTC
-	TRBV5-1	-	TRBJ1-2	CASSSQNMLGYTF	TGCGCCAGCAGCTCCCAAAACATGCTCGGCTACACCTTC
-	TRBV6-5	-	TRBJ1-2	CASRIEGGAGYGYTF	TGTGCCAGCAGAATCGAGGGGGGGGCGGGCTATGGCTACACCTTC
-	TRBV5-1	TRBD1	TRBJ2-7	CASSPAGQGRAEQYF	TGCGCCAGCAGCCCCGCGGGACAGGGGAGGGCCGAGCAGTACTTC
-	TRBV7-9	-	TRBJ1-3	CASSLDLSGNTIYF	TGTGCCAGCAGCTTAGACCTCTCTGGAAACACCATATATTTT
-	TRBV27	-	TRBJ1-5	CASRPGGVSNQPQHF	TGTGCCAGCAGGCCCGGGGGGGTTAGCAATCAGCCCCAGCATTTT
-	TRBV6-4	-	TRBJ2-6	CASSETSSGANVLTF	TGTGCCAGCAGTGAGACTAGCTCTGGGGCCAACGTCCTGACTTTC
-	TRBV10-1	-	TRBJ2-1	CASGVSYNEQFF	TGCGCCAGCGGCGTCTCCTACAATGAGCAGTTCTTC
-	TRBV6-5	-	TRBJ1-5	CASSYSVISNQPQHF	TGTGCCAGCAGTTACTCAGTTATTAGCAATCAGCCCCAGCATTTT
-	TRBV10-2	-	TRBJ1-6	CASSHSREGSPLHF	TGCGCCAGCAGCCATTCGCGGGAGGGGTCACCCCTCCACTTT
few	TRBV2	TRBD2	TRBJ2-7	CASSVGLAVGEQYF	TGTGCCAGCAGTGTGGGACTAGCTGTAGGCGAGCAGTACTTC
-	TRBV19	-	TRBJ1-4	CATKIVAATNEKLFF	TGTGCCACTAAGATCGTAGCTGCAACTAATGAAAAACTGTTTTTT
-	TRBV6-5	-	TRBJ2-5	CASSYSRGSETQYF	TGTGCCAGCAGTTACTCACGGGGGTCGGAGACCCAGTACTTC
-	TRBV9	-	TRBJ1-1	CASRGHMNTEAFF	TGTGCCAGCCGGGGACACATGAACACTGAAGCTTTCTTT
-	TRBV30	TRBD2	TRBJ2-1	CAWSRGLAGYNEQFF	TGTGCCTGGAGTAGAGGCCTAGCGGGATACAATGAGCAGTTCTTC
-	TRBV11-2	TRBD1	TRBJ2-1	CASIRTGGGEQFF	TGTGCCAGCATCCGGACAGGGGGAGGTGAGCAGTTCTTC
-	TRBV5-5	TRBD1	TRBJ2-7	CASSRDSTYEQYF	TGTGCCAGCAGCAGGGACAGCACCTACGAGCAGTACTTC
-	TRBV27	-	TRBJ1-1	CASSFILTGKNTEAFF	TGTGCCAGCAGTTTCATCCTCACAGGGAAGAACACTGAAGCTTTCTTT
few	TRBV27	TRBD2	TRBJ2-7	CASSFSLAGVKGQYF	TGTGCCAGCAGTTTCTCGTTAGCGGGGGTTAAGGGGCAGTACTTC
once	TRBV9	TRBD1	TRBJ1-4	CASSVATGQGYEKLFF	TGTGCCAGCAGCGTAGCCACCGGACAGGGCTACGAAAAACTGTTTTTT
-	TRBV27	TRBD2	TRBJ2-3	CASSPTGTRSTDTQYF	TGTGCCAGCAGTCCGACCGGGACTAGAAGCACAGATACGCAGTATTTT
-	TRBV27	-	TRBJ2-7	CASSSYRNYEQYF	TGTGCCAGCAGTTCGTATAGGAACTACGAGCAGTACTTC
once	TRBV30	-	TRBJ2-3	CAWDPSSTDTQYF	TGTGCCTGGGACCCCTCTAGCACAGATACGCAGTATTTT
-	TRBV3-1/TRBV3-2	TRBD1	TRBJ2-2	CASGTGGKAGELFF	TGTGCCAGCGGAACAGGGGGCAAAGCCGGGGAGCTGTTTTTT
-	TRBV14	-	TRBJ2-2	CASSQGGAGELFF	TGTGCCAGCAGCCAAGGTGGGGCCGGGGAGCTGTTTTTT
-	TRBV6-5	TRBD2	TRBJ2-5	CASRREGETQYF	TGTGCCAGCAGGCGGGAGGGTGAGACCCAGTACTTC
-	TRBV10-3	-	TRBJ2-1	CAIRNEGDEQFF	TGTGCCATCAGGAACGAAGGGGATGAGCAGTTCTTC